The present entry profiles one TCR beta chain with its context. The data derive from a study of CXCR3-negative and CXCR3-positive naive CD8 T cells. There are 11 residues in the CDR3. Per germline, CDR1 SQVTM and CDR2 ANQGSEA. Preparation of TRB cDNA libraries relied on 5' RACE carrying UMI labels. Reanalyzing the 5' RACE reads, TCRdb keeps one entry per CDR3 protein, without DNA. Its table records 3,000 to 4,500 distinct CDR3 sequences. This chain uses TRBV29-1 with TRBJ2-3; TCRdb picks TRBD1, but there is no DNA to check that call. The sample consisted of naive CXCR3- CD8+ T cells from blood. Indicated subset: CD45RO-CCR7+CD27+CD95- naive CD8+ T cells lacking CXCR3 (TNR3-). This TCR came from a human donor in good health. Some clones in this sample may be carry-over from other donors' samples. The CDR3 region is CSVGGTGQQYF.